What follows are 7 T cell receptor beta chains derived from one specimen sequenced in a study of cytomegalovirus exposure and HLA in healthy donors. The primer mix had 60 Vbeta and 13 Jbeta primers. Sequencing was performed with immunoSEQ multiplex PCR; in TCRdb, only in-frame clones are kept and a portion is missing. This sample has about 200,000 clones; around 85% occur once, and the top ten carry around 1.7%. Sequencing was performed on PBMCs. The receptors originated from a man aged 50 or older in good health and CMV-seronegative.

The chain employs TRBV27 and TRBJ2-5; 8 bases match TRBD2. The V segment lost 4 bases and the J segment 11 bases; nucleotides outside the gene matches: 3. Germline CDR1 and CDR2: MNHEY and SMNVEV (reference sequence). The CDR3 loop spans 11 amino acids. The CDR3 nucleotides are TGTGCCAGCAGTTCTACGGGAGGGCAGTACTTC. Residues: CASSSTGGQYF.

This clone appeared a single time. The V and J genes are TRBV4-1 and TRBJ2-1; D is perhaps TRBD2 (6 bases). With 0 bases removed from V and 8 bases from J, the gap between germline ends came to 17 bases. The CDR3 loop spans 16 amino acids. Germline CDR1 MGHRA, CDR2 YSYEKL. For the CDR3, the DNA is TGCGCCAGCAGCCAAGATCCGGGAGTCCCCTCCTATGAGCAGTTCTTC. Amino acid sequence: CASSQDPGVPSYEQFF.

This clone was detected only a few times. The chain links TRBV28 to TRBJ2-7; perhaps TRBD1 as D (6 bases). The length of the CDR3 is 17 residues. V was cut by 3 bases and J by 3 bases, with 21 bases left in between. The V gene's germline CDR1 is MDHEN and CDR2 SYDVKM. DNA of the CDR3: TGTGCCAGCAGTTTTCGTTACCGGACAGTAGTCCACTACGAGCAGTACTTC. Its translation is CASSFRYRTVVHYEQYF.

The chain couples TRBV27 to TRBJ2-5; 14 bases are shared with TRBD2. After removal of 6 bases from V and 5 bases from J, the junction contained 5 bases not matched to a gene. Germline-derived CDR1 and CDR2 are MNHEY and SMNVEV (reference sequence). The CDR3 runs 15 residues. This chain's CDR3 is CASRGLAGGEETQYF. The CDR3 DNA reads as TGTGCCAGCAGAGGACTAGCGGGAGGTGAGGAGACCCAGTACTTC.

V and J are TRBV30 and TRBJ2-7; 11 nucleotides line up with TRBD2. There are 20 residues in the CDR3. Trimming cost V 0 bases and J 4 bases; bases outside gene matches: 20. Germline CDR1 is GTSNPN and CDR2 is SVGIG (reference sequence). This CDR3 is CAWSVLGGTSGLRGLYEQYF. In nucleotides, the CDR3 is TGTGCCTGGAGTGTACTCGGCGGGACTAGCGGTCTGAGGGGACTTTACGAGCAGTACTTC.

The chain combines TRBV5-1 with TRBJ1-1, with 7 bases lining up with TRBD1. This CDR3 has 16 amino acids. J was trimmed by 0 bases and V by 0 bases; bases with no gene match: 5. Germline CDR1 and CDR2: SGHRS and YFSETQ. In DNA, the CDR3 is TGCGCCAGCAGCTTGGTAACAGGGGCTGTGAACACTGAAGCTTTCTTT. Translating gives CASSLVTGAVNTEAFF. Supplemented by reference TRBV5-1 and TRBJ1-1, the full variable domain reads KAGVTQTPRYLIKTRGQQVTLSCSPISGHRSVSWYQQTPGQGLQFLFEYFSETQRNKGNFPGRFSGRQFSNSRSEMNVSTLELGDSALYLCASSLVTGAVNTEAFFGQGTRLTVV.

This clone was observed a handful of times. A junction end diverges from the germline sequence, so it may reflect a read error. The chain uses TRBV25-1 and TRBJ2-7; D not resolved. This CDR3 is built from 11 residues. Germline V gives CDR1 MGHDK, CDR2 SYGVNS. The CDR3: CASSEWPVVDF. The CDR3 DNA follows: TGTGCCAGCAGTGAATGGCCTGTGGTCGACTTC.